Listed here is a single TCR beta chain. This specimen comes from a study of technical replicates of blood from a handful of donors. Data came from immunoSEQ multiplex PCR; TCRdb stores just in-frame clones and leaves some out. The data contain 65,000 to 80,000 clones, 96% of them singletons. The V segment lost 4 bases and the J segment 0 bases; nucleotides outside the gene matches: 4. Germline V gene sequence: CDR1 SGHTA, CDR2 FQGTGA. This CDR3 spans 16 amino acids. V usage is TRBV7-3 and J usage is TRBJ2-3, with 10 bases aligning to TRBD2. The specimen sequenced was T cells isolated from PBMCs. The receptor's source is a human donor in good health. In DNA, the CDR3 is TGTGCCAGCAGCTCACTAGCGGGGACTAGCACAGATACGCAGTATTTT. It is translated as CASSSLAGTSTDTQYF.